This T cell receptor beta chain comes out of a study of tumour-infiltrating T cells in Burkitt lymphoma. In the study overall: This cohort included all epidemiological subtypes of Burkitt lymphoma. Repertoire clonality predicted overall and progression-free survival. Points from the study as a whole: Public clonotypes, several, appeared across numerous Burkitt lymphoma patients.

Generated by immunoSEQ multiplex PCR, the TCRdb table keeps only in-frame clones and is missing some. The data contain around 46,000 clones, around 31% of them singletons. Notes on this clone: Its antigen is undetermined.

The specimen was tumor tissue. This receptor was identified in a human donor with Burkitt lymphoma.

The CDR3 DNA reads TGTGCCATCAGTGACGGGGCGGGAAATTCACCCCTCCACTTT. Translated: CAISDGAGNSPLHF. The V call is TRBV10-3, the J call TRBJ1-6; D is perhaps TRBD1 (5 bases). The V gene lost 3 bases and the J gene lost 7 bases, with 10 bases spanning the gap. The CDR3 totals 14 residues. Germline V lookup: CDR1 ENHRY, CDR2 SYGVKD.